The subject of this entry is one T cell receptor (beta chain). The junction departs from the called germline gene at one end, perhaps through a read error. The data were taken from a study of radiotherapy plus CTLA-4 blockade in lung cancer. Data came from immunoSEQ multiplex PCR; TCRdb stores just in-frame clones and leaves some out. The data show about 120,000 clones, with approximately 90% seen just once and roughly 7% held by the top ten. The germline gives CDR1 MNHEY, CDR2 SVGAGI. The CDR3 spans 15 residues. The genes are TRBV6-5 and TRBJ2-3; 8 positions match TRBD1. The sequences come from peripheral blood, collected from a patient treated with radiotherapy plus ipilimumab. The TCR was taken from a human donor with non-small cell lung cancer that progressed on radiotherapy plus ipilimumab. The CDR3 region has the DNA TGTGCCAGCAGCCTTCGGGGGACAGGCACGGATACGCAGTATTTT. Its translation: CASSLRGTGTDTQYF.